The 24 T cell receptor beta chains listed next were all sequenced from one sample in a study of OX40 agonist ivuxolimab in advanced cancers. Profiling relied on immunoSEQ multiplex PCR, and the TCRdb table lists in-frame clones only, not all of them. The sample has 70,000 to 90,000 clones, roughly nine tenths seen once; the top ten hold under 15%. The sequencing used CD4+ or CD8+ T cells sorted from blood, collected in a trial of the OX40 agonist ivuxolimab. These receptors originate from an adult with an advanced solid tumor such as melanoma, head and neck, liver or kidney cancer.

The CDR3, as DNA: TGCGCCAGCAGACCCTTACAGGGGGGCTATGGCTACACCTTC. It is translated as CASRPLQGGYGYTF. The chain recombines TRBV5-1 with TRBJ1-2; 8 nucleotides agree with TRBD1. Germline assignment: CDR1 SGHRS and CDR2 YFSETQ. V dropped 5 bases and J dropped 4; count of bases not matched to a gene: 7. There are 14 residues in the CDR3. The complete variable domain, with remaining parts taken from reference TRBV5-1 and TRBJ1-2, reads KAGVTQTPRYLIKTRGQQVTLSCSPISGHRSVSWYQQTPGQGLQFLFEYFSETQRNKGNFPGRFSGRQFSNSRSEMNVSTLELGDSALYLCASRPLQGGYGYTFGSGTRLTVV.

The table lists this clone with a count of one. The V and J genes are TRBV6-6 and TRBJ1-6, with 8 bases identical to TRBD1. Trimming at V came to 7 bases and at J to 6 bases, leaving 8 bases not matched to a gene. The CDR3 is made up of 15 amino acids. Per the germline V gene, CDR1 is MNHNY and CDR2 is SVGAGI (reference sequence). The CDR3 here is CASMTGEYRNSPLHF. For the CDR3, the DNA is TGTGCCAGCATGACAGGGGAATATCGTAATTCACCCCTCCACTTT.

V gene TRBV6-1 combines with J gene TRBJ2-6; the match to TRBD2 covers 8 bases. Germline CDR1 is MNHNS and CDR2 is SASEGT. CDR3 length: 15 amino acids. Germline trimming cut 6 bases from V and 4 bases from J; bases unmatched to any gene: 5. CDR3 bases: TGTGCCAGCAGACATAGCGGGACCGGGGCCAACGTCCTGACTTTC. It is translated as CASRHSGTGANVLTF.

The CDR3 sequence: CASSQAVGLYNEQFF. The CDR3 coding sequence is TGCGCCAGCAGCCAAGCGGTGGGCCTGTACAATGAGCAGTTCTTC. This chain connects TRBV4-1 to TRBJ2-1; no reliable D call. This CDR3 comprises 15 residues. Germline values: CDR1 MGHRA, CDR2 YSYEKL. V gave up 1 base and J gave up 4 bases, with 11 bases separating them.

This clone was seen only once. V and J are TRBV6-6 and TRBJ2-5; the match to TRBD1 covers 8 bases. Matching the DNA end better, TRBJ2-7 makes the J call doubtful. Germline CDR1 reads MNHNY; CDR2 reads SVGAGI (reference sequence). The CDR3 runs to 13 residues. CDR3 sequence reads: CASSQDRAGEQYF. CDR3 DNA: TGTGCCAGCAGTCAGGACAGGGCTGGCGAGCAGTACTTC.

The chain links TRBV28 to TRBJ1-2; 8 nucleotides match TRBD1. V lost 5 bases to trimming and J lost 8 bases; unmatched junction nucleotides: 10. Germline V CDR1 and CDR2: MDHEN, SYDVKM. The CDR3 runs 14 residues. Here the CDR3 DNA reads TGTGCCAGCAGTCCTGCCGGGACAGGATGGGGCTACACCTTC. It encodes CASSPAGTGWGYTF.

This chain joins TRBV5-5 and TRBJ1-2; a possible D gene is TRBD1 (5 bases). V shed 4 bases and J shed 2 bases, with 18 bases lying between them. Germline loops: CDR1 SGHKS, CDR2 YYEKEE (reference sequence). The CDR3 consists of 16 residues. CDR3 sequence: CASSTIGDFQNYGYTF. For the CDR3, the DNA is TGTGCCAGCAGCACCATAGGGGACTTCCAAAACTATGGCTACACCTTC. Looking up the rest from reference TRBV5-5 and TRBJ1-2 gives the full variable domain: DAGVTQSPTHLIKTRGQQVTLRCSPISGHKSVSWYQQVLGQGPQFIFQYYEKEERGRGNFPDRFSARQFPNYSSELNVNALLLGDSALYLCASSTIGDFQNYGYTFGSGTRLTVV.

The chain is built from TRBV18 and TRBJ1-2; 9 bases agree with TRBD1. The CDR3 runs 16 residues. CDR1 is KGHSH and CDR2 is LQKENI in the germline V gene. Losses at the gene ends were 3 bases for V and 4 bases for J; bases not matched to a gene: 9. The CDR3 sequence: CASSPPIGTGIYGYTF. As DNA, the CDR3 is TGTGCCAGCTCACCGCCCATCGGGACAGGGATCTATGGCTACACCTTC.

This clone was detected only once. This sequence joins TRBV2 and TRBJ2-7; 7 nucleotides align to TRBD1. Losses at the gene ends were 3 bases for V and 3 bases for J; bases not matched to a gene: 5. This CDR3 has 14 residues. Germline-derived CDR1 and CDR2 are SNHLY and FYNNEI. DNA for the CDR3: TGTGCCAGCAGTGATGGGCCAGGGGGCTACGAGCAGTACTTC. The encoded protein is CASSDGPGGYEQYF.

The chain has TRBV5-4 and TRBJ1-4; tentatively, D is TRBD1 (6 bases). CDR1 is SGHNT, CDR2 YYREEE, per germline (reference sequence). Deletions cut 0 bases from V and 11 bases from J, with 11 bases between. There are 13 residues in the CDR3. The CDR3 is CASSLDAGDKLFF. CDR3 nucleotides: TGTGCCAGCAGCTTGGATGCAGGGGATAAACTGTTTTTT.

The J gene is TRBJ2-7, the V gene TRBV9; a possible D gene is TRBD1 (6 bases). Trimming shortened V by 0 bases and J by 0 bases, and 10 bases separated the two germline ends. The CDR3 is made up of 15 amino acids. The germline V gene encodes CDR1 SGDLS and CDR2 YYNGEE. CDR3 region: CASSVGRGSSYEQYF. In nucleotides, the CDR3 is TGTGCCAGCAGCGTAGGCAGGGGAAGCTCCTACGAGCAGTACTTC.

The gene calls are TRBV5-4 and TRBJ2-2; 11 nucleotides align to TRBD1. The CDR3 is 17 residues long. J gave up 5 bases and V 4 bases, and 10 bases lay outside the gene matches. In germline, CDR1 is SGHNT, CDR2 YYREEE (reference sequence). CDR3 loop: CASSIRDRGSGTGELFF. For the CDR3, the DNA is TGTGCCAGCAGCATCCGGGACAGGGGGAGTGGAACCGGGGAGCTGTTTTTT.

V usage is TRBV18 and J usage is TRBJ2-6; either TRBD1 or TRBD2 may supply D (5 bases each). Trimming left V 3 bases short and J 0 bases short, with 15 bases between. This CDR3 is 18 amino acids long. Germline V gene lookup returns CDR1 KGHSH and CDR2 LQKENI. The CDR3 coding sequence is TGTGCCAGCTCACCCACGAGGGGTGGGGGCTCTGGGGCCAACGTCCTGACTTTC. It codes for CASSPTRGGGSGANVLTF.

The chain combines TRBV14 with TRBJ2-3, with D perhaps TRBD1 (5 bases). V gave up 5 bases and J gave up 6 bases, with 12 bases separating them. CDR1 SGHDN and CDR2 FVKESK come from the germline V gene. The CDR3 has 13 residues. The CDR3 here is CASSYKTEDTQYF. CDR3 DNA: TGTGCCAGCAGCTATAAGACAGAGGATACGCAGTATTTT.

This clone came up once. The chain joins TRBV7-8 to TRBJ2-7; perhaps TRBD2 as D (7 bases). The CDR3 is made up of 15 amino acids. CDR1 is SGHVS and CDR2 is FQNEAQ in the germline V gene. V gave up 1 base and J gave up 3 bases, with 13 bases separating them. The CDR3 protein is CASSLGGAGDYEQYF. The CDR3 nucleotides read TGTGCCAGCAGCTTAGGGGGGGCGGGGGACTACGAGCAGTACTTC.

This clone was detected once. CDR3 nucleotide sequence: TGCGCCAGCAGCTGGGAGGGCGGTCGGGAGCAGTACTTC. Amino acid sequence: CASSWEGGREQYF. The chain joins TRBV5-1 to TRBJ2-7; 7 bases agree with TRBD2. CDR3 length: 13 residues. Germline V lookup: CDR1 SGHRS, CDR2 YFSETQ. V trimming: 3 bases; J trimming: 7 bases; junction bases outside the gene matches: 7.

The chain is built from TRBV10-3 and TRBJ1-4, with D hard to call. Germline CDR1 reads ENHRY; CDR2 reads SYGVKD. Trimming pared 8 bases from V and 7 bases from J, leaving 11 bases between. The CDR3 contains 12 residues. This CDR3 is CAIATESEKLFF. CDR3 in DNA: TGTGCCATCGCCACGGAGTCTGAAAAACTGTTTTTT.

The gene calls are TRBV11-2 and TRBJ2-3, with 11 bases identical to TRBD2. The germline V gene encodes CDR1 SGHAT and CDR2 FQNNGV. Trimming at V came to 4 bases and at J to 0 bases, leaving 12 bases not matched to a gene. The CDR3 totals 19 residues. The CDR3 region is CASSSRLAGSLTSTDTQYF. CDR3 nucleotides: TGTGCCAGCAGCTCACGACTAGCGGGATCGCTAACTAGCACAGATACGCAGTATTTT.

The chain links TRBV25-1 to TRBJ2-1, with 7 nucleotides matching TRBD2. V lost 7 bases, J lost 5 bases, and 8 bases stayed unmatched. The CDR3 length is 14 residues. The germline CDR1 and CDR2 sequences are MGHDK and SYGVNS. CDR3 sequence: CASTEGGRNNEQFF. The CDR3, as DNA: TGTGCCAGCACTGAGGGCGGGAGAAACAATGAGCAGTTCTTC.

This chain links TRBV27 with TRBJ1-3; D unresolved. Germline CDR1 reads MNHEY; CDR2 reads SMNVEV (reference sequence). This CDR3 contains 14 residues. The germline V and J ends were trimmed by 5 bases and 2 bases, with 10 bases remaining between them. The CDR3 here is CASSPDGAGNTIYF. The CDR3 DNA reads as TGTGCCAGCAGTCCTGACGGAGCTGGAAACACCATATATTTT.

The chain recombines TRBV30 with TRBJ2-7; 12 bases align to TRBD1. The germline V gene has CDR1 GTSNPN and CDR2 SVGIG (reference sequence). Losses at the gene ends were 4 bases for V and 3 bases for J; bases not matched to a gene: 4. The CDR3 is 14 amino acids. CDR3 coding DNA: TGTGCCTGGATAGGGACAGGGGGCTTCTACGAGCAGTACTTC. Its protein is CAWIGTGGFYEQYF.

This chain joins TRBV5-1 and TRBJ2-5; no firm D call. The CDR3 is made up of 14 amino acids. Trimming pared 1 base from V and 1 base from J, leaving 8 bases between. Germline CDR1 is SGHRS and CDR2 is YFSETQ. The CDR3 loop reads CASSLHRVQETQYF. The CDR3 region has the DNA TGCGCCAGCAGCTTGCATAGGGTCCAAGAGACCCAGTACTTC.

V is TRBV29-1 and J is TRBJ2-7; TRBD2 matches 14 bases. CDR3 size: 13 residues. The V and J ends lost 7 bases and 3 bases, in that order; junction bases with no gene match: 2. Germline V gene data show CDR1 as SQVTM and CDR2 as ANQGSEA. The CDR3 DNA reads TGCAGCGCCGGGACTAGCGGGAGCTACGAGCAGTACTTC. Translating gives CSAGTSGSYEQYF.

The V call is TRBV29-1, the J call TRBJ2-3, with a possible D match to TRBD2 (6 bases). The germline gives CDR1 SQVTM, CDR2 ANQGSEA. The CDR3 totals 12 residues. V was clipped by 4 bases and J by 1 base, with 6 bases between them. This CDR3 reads CSVGGGTDTQYF. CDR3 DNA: TGCAGCGTTGGGGGGGGCACAGATACGCAGTATTTT.